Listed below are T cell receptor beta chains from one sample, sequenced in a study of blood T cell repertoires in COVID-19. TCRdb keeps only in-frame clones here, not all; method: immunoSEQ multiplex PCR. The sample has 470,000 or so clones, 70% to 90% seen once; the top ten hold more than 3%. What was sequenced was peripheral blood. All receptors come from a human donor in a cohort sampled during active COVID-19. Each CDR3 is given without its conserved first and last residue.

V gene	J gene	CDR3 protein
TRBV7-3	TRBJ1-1	ASSLGGGNTEAF
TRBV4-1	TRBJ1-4	ASSHVRDRANEKLF
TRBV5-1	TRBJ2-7	ASRSLMGSPPYEQY
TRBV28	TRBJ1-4	ASSFGREMF
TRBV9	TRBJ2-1	ASSARDSVGNEQF
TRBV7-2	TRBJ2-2	ASSLRGANTGELF
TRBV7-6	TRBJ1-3	ASSLDRQGTGNTIY
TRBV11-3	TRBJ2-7	ASSLDLNSYEQY
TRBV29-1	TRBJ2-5	SEKGGGETQY
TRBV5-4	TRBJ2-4	ASSSPSGKNIQY
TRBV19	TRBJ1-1	ATRRATNTEAF
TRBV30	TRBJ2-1	AWSRTSGTYNEQF
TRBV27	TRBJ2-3	ASSSQGLRGDTQY
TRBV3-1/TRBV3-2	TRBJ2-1	ASSQDGLFLDEQF
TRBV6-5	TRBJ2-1	ASTPGLAGSSEQF
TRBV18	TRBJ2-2	ASSPRQGTDTGELF
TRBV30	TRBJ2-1	AWSRGSNEQF
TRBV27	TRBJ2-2	ASSRGGRGTGELF
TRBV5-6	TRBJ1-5	ASSSGGGQPQH
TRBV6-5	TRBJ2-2	ASSQGNTGELF
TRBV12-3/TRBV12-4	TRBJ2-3	ASSLAGTDTQY